Presented here are 7 T cell receptor beta chains from one specimen sequenced in a study of radiation and T cells in renal cell carcinoma. Time point defined: blood 4 weeks post-SBRT, at nephrectomy. Described treatment: 15 Gy SBRT to primary tumor, nephrectomy 4 weeks later. Libraries were prepared by immunoSEQ multiplex PCR; TCRdb keeps only in-frame clonotypes and omits some of them. This table holds 90,000 to 100,000 clones, approximately 82% found once. The specimen was blood, collected from a patient whose treatment included radiotherapy and nephrectomy. These receptors all come from a man aged 55 to 70 with renal cell carcinoma.

J is TRBJ1-5 and V is TRBV28; perhaps TRBD1 as D (6 bases). This CDR3 has 16 residues. V was clipped by 5 bases and J by 1 base, with 15 bases between them. Germline values: CDR1 MDHEN, CDR2 SYDVKM. As DNA, the CDR3 is TGTGCCAGCAGTGGGTCACAGGGTCCGAGCAATCAGCCCCAGCATTTT. It is translated as CASSGSQGPSNQPQHF. Full variable domain (rest looked up from reference TRBV28 and TRBJ1-5): DVKVTQSSRYLVKRTGEKVFLECVQDMDHENMFWYRQDPGLGLRLIYFSYDVKMKEKGDIPEGYSVSREKKERFSLILESASTNQTSMYLCASSGSQGPSNQPQHFGDGTRLSIL.

V usage is TRBV6-1 and J usage is TRBJ2-7; 7 nucleotides match TRBD1. V lost 2 bases, J lost 0 bases, and 13 bases stayed unmatched. CDR1 is MNHNS, CDR2 SASEGT, per germline. The CDR3 runs to 18 residues. The CDR3 sequence: CASSEKTTGARHSYEQYF. In DNA, the CDR3 is TGTGCCAGCAGTGAAAAAACAACAGGGGCCCGTCACTCCTACGAGCAGTACTTC.

This rearrangement joins TRBV25-1 to TRBJ2-1; 8 nucleotides match TRBD2. After removal of 6 bases from V and 10 bases from J, the junction contained 2 bases not matched to a gene. This CDR3 has 11 amino acids. Germline V CDR1 and CDR2: MGHDK, SYGVNS. CDR3 protein: CASRAGGEQFF. The CDR3 nucleotides read TGTGCCAGCAGGGCGGGAGGAGAGCAGTTCTTC.

The chain is built from TRBV5-1 and TRBJ2-1; D is possibly TRBD1 (5 bases). The CDR3 runs 14 residues. V was shortened by 4 bases and J by 3 bases, with 11 bases between the two germline ends. Germline V CDR1 and CDR2: SGHRS, YFSETQ. The CDR3 is CASSAQGLYNEQFF. CDR3 bases: TGCGCCAGCAGCGCCCAGGGTCTCTACAATGAGCAGTTCTTC.

The chain has TRBV28 and TRBJ2-7; D gene uncertain. Germline V gives CDR1 MDHEN, CDR2 SYDVKM. The CDR3 is 12 residues long. With 3 bases removed from V and 5 bases from J, the gap between germline ends came to 8 bases. The CDR3 protein is CASSFTPHEQYF. CDR3 bases: TGTGCCAGCAGTTTTACCCCCCACGAGCAGTACTTC.

The chain links TRBV5-1 to TRBJ2-1; the match to TRBD2 covers 13 bases. Looked up from germline, CDR1 is SGHRS and CDR2 is YFSETQ. V lost 4 bases to trimming and J lost 7 bases; unmatched junction nucleotides: 5. The CDR3 is 15 residues long. The CDR3 spells CASSQGTSGINEQFF. CDR3 sequence (DNA): TGCGCCAGCAGCCAAGGGACTAGCGGGATTAATGAGCAGTTCTTC.

The chain joins TRBV19 to TRBJ1-5; D remains ambiguous. CDR3 size: 14 residues. The V end lost 5 bases, the J end lost 0 bases, and 8 bases lay between the germline ends. In germline, CDR1 is LNHDA, CDR2 SQIVND (reference sequence). The CDR3 region has the DNA TGTGCCAGTAGTGTCAGAGATAGCAATCAGCCCCAGCATTTT. Residues: CASSVRDSNQPQHF.